What follows are 18 T cell receptor beta chains derived from one specimen sequenced in a study of T-cell memory formation after mild COVID-19. From the 5' RACE reads, TCRdb called clonotypes with MiXCR, one entry per CDR3 protein. The sample has about 300,000 distinct CDR3 sequences; 19% are singletons. The sequenced sample consisted of PBMCs or a T cell subset sorted from them (not recorded which). The receptors stem from a man between 18 and 35 years old who had mild COVID-19 (a few samples of this study predate the infection). Cell type and time point are not known.

This clonotype was seen a single time. This sequence joins TRBV29-1 and TRBJ2-1; 11 bases align to TRBD2. Germline loops: CDR1 SQVTM, CDR2 ANQGSEA. This CDR3 comprises 14 residues. The CDR3 spells CRVTSGEVYNEQFF. CDR3 in DNA: TGCAGGGTGACTAGCGGGGAAGTCTACAATGAGCAGTTCTTC.

This clonotype showed up just a few times. The chain recombines TRBV4-2 with TRBJ2-2; 8 bases agree with TRBD1. J lost 3 bases, V lost 6 bases, and 6 bases had no gene match. CDR3 length: 15 residues. Germline-derived CDR1 and CDR2 are LGHNA and YNFKEQ. The CDR3 loop is CASSRQGSDTGELFF. As DNA, the CDR3 is TGTGCCAGCAGTCGACAGGGGTCGGACACCGGGGAGCTGTTTTTT.

This chain joins TRBV6-1 and TRBJ2-4; no definite D call. Germline CDR1 is MNHNS and CDR2 is SASEGT. V was trimmed by 1 base and J by 7 bases, leaving 17 bases between them. The CDR3 loop spans 16 amino acids. CDR3 loop: CASSEVPLVQANIQYF. CDR3 bases: TGTGCCAGCAGTGAAGTTCCCCTGGTTCAAGCGAACATTCAGTACTTC.

The J gene is TRBJ1-4, the V gene TRBV7-9; 7 positions agree with TRBD1. J was trimmed by 4 bases and V by 4 bases; bases with no gene match: 12. This CDR3 spans 17 amino acids. Germline values: CDR1 SEHNR, CDR2 FQNEAQ (reference sequence). The CDR3 DNA is TGTGCCAGCAGCTCAATGGCCCGGGACAGAATTAATGAAAAACTGTTTTTT. Protein: CASSSMARDRINEKLFF.

This clonotype has only a few counts. The chain links TRBV24-1 to TRBJ2-1; perhaps TRBD2 as D (6 bases). Germline CDR1 is KGHDR and CDR2 is SFDVKD. Trimming took off 0 bases at V and 6 bases at J, with 8 bases between the two ends. The CDR3 totals 14 residues. The CDR3: CATSDLGGANEQFF. For the CDR3, the DNA is TGTGCCACCAGTGATTTGGGCGGGGCCAATGAGCAGTTCTTC.

This chain connects TRBV4-1 to TRBJ2-3; D gene unclear. V lost 0 bases, J lost 0 bases, and 10 bases lay in between. Germline V CDR1 and CDR2: MGHRA, YSYEKL. CDR3 length: 16 residues. Written as DNA, the CDR3 is TGCGCCAGCAGCCAAGAGGCCGTCCCTAGCACAGATACGCAGTATTTT. This gives the protein CASSQEAVPSTDTQYF.

The CDR3 loop reads CASRLRDSSEQYF. The DNA for the CDR3 is TGTGCCAGCAGACTGAGGGACAGTTCCGAGCAGTACTTC. J is TRBJ2-7 and V is TRBV5-5; 7 positions agree with TRBD1. This CDR3 is 13 amino acids long. CDR1 SGHKS and CDR2 YYEKEE come from the germline V gene (reference sequence). J lost 6 bases, V lost 5 bases, and 8 bases had no gene match.

The count of this clonotype is one. This chain joins TRBV15 and TRBJ1-4, with D perhaps matching TRBD1 (6 bases). The CDR3 is 15 amino acids. Germline CDR1 and CDR2: LNHNV and YYDKDF (reference sequence). V dropped 4 bases and J dropped 7 bases, with 16 bases sitting between them. The CDR3 region has the DNA TGTGCCACCAGCACCGGCGGGGGCGCGGTTGAAAAACTGTTTTTT. It translates to CATSTGGGAVEKLFF.

This clonotype was observed many times. The rearrangement links TRBV5-6 to TRBJ1-1, with D uncertain. This CDR3 is 14 amino acids long. The V and J ends lost 4 bases and 1 base respectively, with 11 bases between them. Germline values: CDR1 SGHDT, CDR2 YYEEEE. CDR3 bases: TGTGCCAGCAGCCCCGACTTATCGAACACTGAAGCTTTCTTT. The encoded protein is CASSPDLSNTEAFF.

The chain carries TRBV4-2 and TRBJ2-3; no clear D. The V gene lost 3 bases and the J gene lost 2 bases, with 15 bases spanning the gap. Germline CDR1 and CDR2: LGHNA and YNFKEQ. CDR3 length equals 16 residues. CDR3 in amino acids: CASSQGRALSTDTQYF. CDR3 coding DNA: TGTGCCAGCAGCCAGGGAAGGGCTCTATCCACAGATACGCAGTATTTT.

The table lists this clonotype with a few counts. The chain employs TRBV7-2 and TRBJ2-3, with TRBD1 as a possible D gene (7 bases). Trimming cost V 4 bases and J 2 bases, with 13 bases left between them. The CDR3 has 15 amino acids. CDR1 and CDR2 from the germline V gene are SGHTA and FQGNSA. CDR3: CASSWGGTDTDTQYF. For the CDR3, the DNA is TGTGCCAGCAGCTGGGGCGGGACAGACACAGATACGCAGTATTTT.

The gene calls are TRBV6-1 and TRBJ1-1; TRBD1 might be the D (5 bases). Trimming removed 2 bases from V and 8 bases from J, with 15 bases in between. CDR1 is MNHNS and CDR2 is SASEGT in the germline V gene. This CDR3 is 14 amino acids long. The CDR3 sequence: CASSELVTGDEAFF. The CDR3 region has the DNA TGTGCCAGCAGTGAATTGGTTACAGGCGACGAAGCTTTCTTT.

This clonotype was observed a handful of times. The V and J genes are TRBV7-9 and TRBJ2-7; D may be TRBD2 (6 bases). The CDR3 runs to 12 residues. Germline V gene sequence: CDR1 SEHNR, CDR2 FQNEAQ (reference sequence). V lost 8 bases, J lost 3 bases, and 11 bases lay in between. CDR3 amino acids: CASRRGSYEQYF. CDR3 DNA: TGTGCCAGCCGCCGGGGGAGCTACGAGCAGTACTTC.

This clonotype was seen a handful of times. The rearrangement joins TRBV20-1 to TRBJ2-3, with no clear D. Between the trimmed V and J ends, which lost 5 bases and 5 bases, there was a span of 8 bases. The CDR3 spans 11 residues. Germline CDR1 is DFQATT and CDR2 is SNEGSKA (reference sequence). CDR3 protein: CSAGAQDTQYF. The CDR3 DNA reads TGCAGTGCTGGCGCTCAAGATACGCAGTATTTT.

This sequence joins TRBV20-1 and TRBJ1-2; weak D call: TRBD1 (6 bases). Germline lookup yields CDR1 DFQATT and CDR2 SNEGSKA (reference sequence). Trimming removed 0 bases at V and 8 bases at J, with 13 bases between. CDR3 length equals 13 residues. The DNA of the CDR3 is TGCAGTGCTAGAGATGGACAGCGCTTGGGCTACACCTTC. This translates into CSARDGQRLGYTF.

The chain links TRBV4-2 to TRBJ2-5, with D possibly being TRBD1 or TRBD2 (6 bases each). Germline-derived CDR1 and CDR2 are LGHNA and YNFKEQ. The CDR3 has 15 amino acids. V shed 4 bases and J shed 4 bases, with 16 bases lying between them. This chain's CDR3 is CASSPPGGPPETQYF. The CDR3 coding sequence is TGTGCCAGCAGCCCCCCTGGGGGGCCCCCAGAGACCCAGTACTTC.

This chain connects TRBV28 to TRBJ2-1; 7 bases align to TRBD2. Per germline, CDR1 MDHEN and CDR2 SYDVKM. The CDR3 has 16 residues. The J segment lost 0 bases and the V segment lost 6 bases, leaving 8 bases of the junction unmatched. The DNA for the CDR3 is TGTGCCAGCAGCCCTCGGGGGGTGAGCTCCTACAATGAGCAGTTCTTC. It translates to CASSPRGVSSYNEQFF.

This clonotype was counted ten times or more. The rearrangement joins TRBV7-2 to TRBJ2-3; TRBD1 aligns across 9 bases. V lost 1 base and J lost 4; bases outside the gene matches: 0. The CDR3 is 14 amino acids. The V gene's germline CDR1 is SGHTA and CDR2 FQGNSA. The CDR3 DNA follows: TGTGCCAGCAGCTTAGGACAGGGGGCAGATACGCAGTATTTT. Its translation: CASSLGQGADTQYF.